A selection of T cell receptor beta chains follows, all from one sample in a study of shared T cell receptors in the human thymus. The data were produced by immunoSEQ multiplex PCR, yet TCRdb's version contains in-frame clones alone and is incomplete. The profile shows some 760,000 clones, approximately 83% of them singletons. This sample was shared with a second study, whose subject was human thymus T cells.

Sequenced: thymocytes. The receptors were gathered from a girl under three years old with a congenital heart defect. CDR3s include the opening cysteine and the closing phenylalanine or tryptophan. D genes are given only for firm matches. Only some rows state a clone size, as once, few, many or a class for expanded clones.

d_call,clone_size,v_call,j_call,cdr3_nt,cdr3_aa
NA,NA,TRBV5-1,TRBJ1-2,TGCGCCAGCAGCTTGGGGTGGGCCCCGGAGGACTATGGCTACACCTTC,CASSLGWAPEDYGYTF
NA,NA,TRBV5-1,TRBJ1-1,TGCGCCAGCAGCCCGAACGGGGATAGCACTGAAGCTTTCTTT,CASSPNGDSTEAFF
TRBD2,NA,TRBV5-4,TRBJ2-3,TGTGCCAGCAGCTTGGAACAAGAGGGACTAGCGGGGGGGCCCAAAGATACGCAGTATTTT,CASSLEQEGLAGGPKDTQYF
TRBD1,NA,TRBV4-2,TRBJ1-1,TGTGCCAGCAGGACAGGGACCGACTTAAAGAACACTGAAGCTTTCTTT,CASRTGTDLKNTEAFF
TRBD1,NA,TRBV7-2,TRBJ2-7,TGTGCCAGCAGCTTAGCGAGGAGCTGGACAGGGCCGAACCTGTACGAGCAGTACTTC,CASSLARSWTGPNLYEQYF
TRBD1,NA,TRBV5-1,TRBJ1-2,TGCGCCAGCAGCTTGGACTCGACAGGGCCTGGCTACACCTTC,CASSLDSTGPGYTF
NA,NA,TRBV27,TRBJ1-1,TGTGCCAGCAGTTTTGGCCACAGGTTAGAAGCTTTCTTT,CASSFGHRLEAFF
NA,NA,TRBV19,TRBJ1-1,TGTGCCAGTAATTATGGCGGGGGGAGAGACACTGAAGCTTTCTTT,CASNYGGGRDTEAFF
NA,NA,TRBV19,TRBJ1-1,TGTGCCAGCACTACCATACGGACAGCTCCCCCGGTCGGTCAGGCCGAGGGCACTGAAGCTTTCTTT,CASTTIRTAPPVGQAEGTEAFF
NA,NA,TRBV18,TRBJ1-6,TGTGCCAGCTCACCCCGGGGGGGACGAAATTCACCCCTCCACTTT,CASSPRGGRNSPLHF
TRBD2,NA,TRBV5-4,TRBJ2-2,TGTGCCAGCAGTTCTCAGCGGGGGGGCCAGACCGGGGAGCTGTTTTTT,CASSSQRGGQTGELFF
NA,NA,TRBV14,TRBJ2-5,TGTGCCAGCAGCCAAGATCCCTCGAGGGTAGGAGGGGAGACCCAGTACTTC,CASSQDPSRVGGETQYF
NA,NA,TRBV19,TRBJ1-3,TGTGCCAGCACTCAGGGGAACTCTGGAAACACCATATATTTT,CASTQGNSGNTIYF
NA,NA,TRBV12-5,TRBJ1-3,TGTGCTAGTGGTTCCCCGGCCCGGGACAATGGAAACACCATATATTTT,CASGSPARDNGNTIYF
TRBD2,NA,TRBV4-2,TRBJ2-1,TGTGCCAGCAGCCAAGAGGGGCGGGGGGGCCTTCGGGAGCAGTTCTTC,CASSQEGRGGLREQFF
NA,NA,TRBV9,TRBJ2-1,TGTGCCAGCAGCGTAGACCCACGACTTAGCTCCTACAATGAGCAGTTCTTC,CASSVDPRLSSYNEQFF
TRBD2,few,TRBV29-1,TRBJ2-3,TGCAGCGTTGACAGGGAAGAGGGTGAACGGGGGGGGCCCCCAGATACGCAGTATTTT,CSVDREEGERGGPPDTQYF
NA,NA,TRBV21-1,TRBJ2-1,TGTGCCAGCAGCGGGGAGGGAGCGTCCCCTTACAATGAGCAGTTCTTC,CASSGEGASPYNEQFF
TRBD2,NA,TRBV18,TRBJ2-1,TGTGCCAGCTCACGGAGGGCTAACCTTGGGACTAGCGGGGAGCCTAAAAACAATGAGCAGTTCTTC,CASSRRANLGTSGEPKNNEQFF
TRBD1,NA,TRBV6-1,TRBJ1-2,TGTGCCAGCAGTGACCCGGGACAGGGGGCCGATAACTATGGCTACACCTTC,CASSDPGQGADNYGYTF
NA,NA,TRBV11-1,TRBJ2-5,TGTGCCAGCAGCTTAGAGAGGGTCGAGACCCAGTACTTC,CASSLERVETQYF
NA,NA,TRBV13,TRBJ2-3,TGTGCCAGCAGCTTAGATATTGACAAAAACCCAGATACGCAGTATTTT,CASSLDIDKNPDTQYF